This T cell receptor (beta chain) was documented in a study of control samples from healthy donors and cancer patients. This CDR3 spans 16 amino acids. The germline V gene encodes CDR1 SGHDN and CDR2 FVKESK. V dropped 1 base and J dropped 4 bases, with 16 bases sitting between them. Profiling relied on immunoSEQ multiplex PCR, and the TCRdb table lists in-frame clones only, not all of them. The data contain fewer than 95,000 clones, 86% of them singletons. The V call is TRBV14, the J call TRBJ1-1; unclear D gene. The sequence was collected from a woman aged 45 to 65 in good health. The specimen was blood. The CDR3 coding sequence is TGTGCCAGCAGCCAAGCCCTCCCGGGTACGGGCACTGAAGCTTTCTTT. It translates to CASSQALPGTGTEAFF.